This TCR beta chain came from a study of Graves' ophthalmopathy and Graves' hyperthyroidism. Study-wide points: Ophthalmopathy cases were distinguished from stable hyperthyroidism by a 13-signature model, reaching 85% to 90% sensitivity and about 81% specificity. It was with around 67% sensitivity and about 72% specificity that the model predicted ophthalmopathy progression.

Per germline, CDR1 MDHEN and CDR2 SYDVKM. The CDR3 has 14 residues if both end residues are counted. Amplified material comprised TCR beta CDR3 regions derived from RNA transcripts. HTBI primers served in a first-round RT-PCR, which a second-round multiplex PCR followed. TCRdb re-called the multiplex PCR reads through MiXCR, storing one row per CDR3 protein. The sample yields under 200,000 distinct CDR3 sequences, roughly 37% seen once. This clonotype was recorded at least ten times. Antigen unknown. No DNA is shown, since the ends of the CDR3 on it are uncertain; the CDR3 is the one TCRdb lists. The sample was peripheral blood. The chain links TRBV28 to TRBJ1-2; the table names TRBD1, a call not compared with the DNA. This receptor was taken from a woman between 40 and 50 years old with Graves' ophthalmopathy. This CDR3 is CASSSSGDNYGYTF.